This T cell receptor beta chain was found in a study of shared clonotypes between healthy human individuals (dated by TCRdb to 2020 to 2021). Turning to the overall study: The cohort included three men and a couple of women between 18 and 49 years of age. For each donor, CD4 naive and CD4 memory were each run on three plates, CD8 naive on two plates, and CD8 memory on one plate. To estimate repertoire size and how much clonotypes are shared between individuals, the study performed deep sequencing of blood TCR repertoires from five healthy adults. To increase sequencing depth and limit assay-specific biases, different laboratories used diverse techniques to prepare libraries and sequence TCR repertoires. Between about 0.8 and 8.9 billion PBMCs per donor were obtained by leukapheresis. What the research found in general, with its limitations: Based on pairwise subsampling, the degree of clonotype sharing among donors was expected to be affected by sequencing depth. Because the study included only a small number of donors, the genetic and exposure-history diversity represented was limited. Sampling was limited to blood, and TCR repertoires in tissue likely differ from TCR repertoires in blood. Even with the large sequencing depth, rarefaction of the sorted-subset datasets indicated that sequencing was incomplete. Clonotypes shared by all four sorted-subset donors showed higher generation probabilities than non-shared clonotypes. Estimated clonotype richness was generally larger for naive than for memory subsets. Roughly 5.2% of naive CD4, 3.5% of naive CD8, 2.3% of memory CD4, and around 0.4% of memory CD8 clonotypes were shared across four donors.

TCR CDR3 regions were amplified from genomic DNA by multiplex PCR using the deep immunoSEQ assay. Extracted genomic DNA from each cell subset was distributed evenly across all wells of several immunoSEQ 96-well plates, and each plate was treated as a replicate. For sorted subsets, approximately 190 ng of genomic DNA, equivalent to 25,000 to 35,000 T cell genomes, went into each replicate PCR. Purified libraries were quantified with a Qubit 3.0 fluorometer, sized on a Bioanalyzer 2100, and re-quantified with the KAPA Library Quantification kit. Each immunoSEQ 96-well plate was sequenced on its own single-read 150-cycle Illumina NextSeq 550 flow cell. As for the authors' bioinformatics: The immunoSEQ output contained only junctional sequences without quality scores, so filtering could not match that applied to full-length reads. To assign V/J genes and CDR3, sequences were annotated against IMGT germline references using PyIR, a Python wrapper for IgBLAST v1.9. Reads with weak V/J assignments (E-value above 1e-6), missing CDR3, stop codons, out-of-frame junctions, or ambiguous translated residues were removed. A V3J clonotype was defined by an identical inferred V gene, J gene, and CDR3 amino acid sequence. Percentage overlap between repertoires was calculated by dividing the number of shared unique clonotypes by the size of the smaller repertoire. Repertoire richness was assessed with RTK rarefaction, the Chao1 estimator, and Recon v2.1 estimates of unobserved clonotypes. OLGA was used to compute generation probabilities for all TCRbeta clonotypes that the gDNA method yielded from a handful of donors. Not all clones reach the TCRdb copy of this immuneACCESS table, which keeps in-frame sequences only. Checked studies attribute under half of the gap to unresolved V genes and leave the rest unexplained. V, J and clone size derive from that table, while D and trimming were established from the DNA sequence. Here the sample has roughly 530,000 clones; about 96% occur a single time. The ten largest make up 0.06% of the sample.

The donors were healthy, HIV-negative adults who had no recently reported acute infections or vaccinations. Only Caucasian adults living in Nashville, Tennessee, USA were represented among the donors. Magnetic negative selection was used to enrich CD4+ T cells, after which naive cells were positively selected on CD45RA and the negative fraction became the memory subset. Blood was collected by leukapheresis, and PBMCs were isolated by Ficoll-Histopaque density gradient centrifugation and then cryopreserved in liquid nitrogen vapor phase. Analytical flow cytometry was used to check the purity and quantity of each magnetically sorted T cell population. Genomic DNA was isolated from each sorted fraction and quantified by UV absorbance on a Nanodrop 2000c. Of note for this clone: This receptor's antigen is unknown. No base qualities exist here, and no much larger clone lies one base off it.

For CDR1 and CDR2, the germline V gene lists SNHLY and FYNNEI. Trimming costs V 7 bases and J 5 bases, and their ends lie 9 bases apart. The CDR3 starts with the cysteine, ends with the phenylalanine, and has 12 residues. Only the CDR3 DNA is retained, 36 bases long and in frame from the first base. The TCR comes from a woman aged 25 to 45 in good health. The sequenced sample was naive CD4+ T cells sorted from blood. The sample's cell subset or site label, in plain terms: CD45RA+ positively selected. The chain couples TRBV2 to TRBJ1-5, with the D gene uncertain. CDR3 protein: CASKPGDQPQHF. The DNA is TGTGCCAGCAAGCCAGGCGATCAGCCCCAGCATTTT.